This T cell receptor (beta chain) was recovered during a study of cytotoxic CD8 clonotypes in ibrutinib-treated CLL. About the study: Partial response was seen in about 24 patients and complete response in 2; after median around 5.5 years, approximately 14 stayed remitted, roughly 12 progressed.

Trimming pared 5 bases from V and 6 bases from J, leaving 9 bases between. The CDR3 loop spans 12 amino acids. Germline assignment: CDR1 SEHNR and CDR2 FQNEAQ (reference sequence). Study-level points and caveats: Few clonotypes were public, and these shrank or held steady under treatment. Whereas clonality rose at ibrutinib response, it declined toward baseline at progression.

As concerns this clone: Its antigen is still unknown.

Here immunoSEQ multiplex PCR was the method, and the copy in TCRdb shows in-frame clones only, minus some. The data contain some 200,000 clones, over 65% of them singletons. V and J are TRBV7-9 and TRBJ2-3; D unclear. This specimen consisted of PBMCs, obtained after 12 months of ibrutinib treatment. The TCR comes from a human donor with chronic lymphocytic leukemia. CDR3 coding DNA: TGTGCCAGCAGCAGAACCGCGGATACGCAGTATTTT. Translation: CASSRTADTQYF.